The present TCR beta chain was sequenced within a study of shared clonotypes between healthy human individuals. About the research overall: The study used three CD4 naive, three CD4 memory, two CD8 naive and one CD8 memory plate per donor.

Here immunoSEQ multiplex PCR was the method, and the copy in TCRdb shows in-frame clones only, minus some. This table holds 730,000 or so clones, about three quarters found once. Trimming shortened V by 6 bases and J by 9 bases, and 13 bases separated the two germline ends. Germline V gene data show CDR1 as DFQATT and CDR2 as SNEGSKA (reference sequence). The CDR3 runs to 11 residues. Of note for this clone: Its target is not known.

Study results and caveats: Sharing across a handful of donors was seen in around 5% of naive CD4 clonotypes. Compared with memory subsets, naive subsets generally had larger estimated richness.

Sequencing was performed on memory CD4+ T cells sorted from blood. The subset denotes: CD45RA-negative fraction. The sequence was collected from a woman aged 25 to 39 in good health. The chain uses TRBV20-1 and TRBJ2-3; D is unclear. The CDR3, as DNA: TGCAGTGCAGGACCCCTTAGCACGCAGTATTTT. Amino acid sequence: CSAGPLSTQYF.